The 8 T cell receptor beta chains below come from one sample, sequenced in a study of blood T cell repertoires in COVID-19. The protocol was immunoSEQ multiplex PCR, while the TCRdb copy is restricted to in-frame clones and leaves out a portion. The repertoire consists of approximately 150,000 clones, with about 84% occurring once and the leading ten covering approximately 5.1%. The sequenced material came from PBMCs or T cells enriched from blood (not recorded which). Receptors originate from a woman aged 40 to 50 with acute COVID-19.

V usage is TRBV14 and J usage is TRBJ2-7; 9 bases are shared with TRBD2. Germline CDR1 reads SGHDN; CDR2 reads FVKESK. The CDR3 extends over 18 amino acids. The junction had 14 bases not matched to a gene; V was cut back by 0 bases and J by 5 bases. For the CDR3, the DNA is TGTGCCAGCAGCCAAGATAGTTCATGGAGCGGGAGGTTCAACGAGCAGTACGTC. Amino acid sequence: CASSQDSSWSGRFNEQYV.

The chain has TRBV7-8 and TRBJ2-1, with a weak D call TRBD1 (12 bases). Germline CDR1 SGHVS, CDR2 FQNEAQ. Between the trimmed V and J ends, which lost 4 bases and 4 bases, there was a span of 26 bases. The CDR3 totals 19 residues. The CDR3 region has the DNA TGTGCCAGCAGCTCCTGGGACAGGGGGCGGACTAGCGGGTACAATGAGCAGTTCTTC. Translated, it gives CASSSWDRGRTSGYNEQFF.

The DNA for the CDR3 is TGTGCCACCAGTGACCGCGGACTAGCGGGAGGTGGTGGTGAGCAGTTCTTC. It codes for CATSDRGLAGGGGEQFF. The genes are TRBV24-1 and TRBJ2-1; 14 bases fit TRBD2. Germline-derived CDR1 and CDR2 are KGHDR and SFDVKD. Trimming removed 4 bases from V and 9 bases from J; junction bases left unmatched: 10. This CDR3 has 17 residues.

V and J are TRBV7-3 and TRBJ1-4, with 8 bases identical to TRBD1. The CDR3 is made up of 20 amino acids. CDR1 and CDR2 (germline): SGHTA, FQGTGA. V lost 4 bases and J lost 7; bases outside the gene matches: 23. This CDR3 reads CASSSSRDRYQEGMGEKLFF. As DNA, the CDR3 is TGTGCCAGCAGCTCCTCCCGGGACAGGTACCAAGAAGGCATGGGTGAAAAACTGTTTTTT.

The chain combines TRBV29-1 with TRBJ2-1; D perhaps matches TRBD1 (5 bases). The V end was cut by 7 bases, the J end by 4 bases, with 14 bases between. Germline lookup yields CDR1 SQVTM and CDR2 ANQGSEA. This CDR3 is 13 amino acids long. CDR3 protein: CSAQGSLYNEQFF. In nucleotides, the CDR3 is TGCAGCGCTCAGGGTAGTCTGTACAATGAGCAGTTCTTC.

CDR3 residues: CASSSLDTGVYGYTF. As DNA, the CDR3 is TGTGCCAGCAGTTCCCTTGATACAGGAGTCTATGGCTACACCTTC. V is TRBV6-6 and J is TRBJ1-2; D may be TRBD1 (5 bases). This CDR3 is built from 15 residues. V was clipped by 4 bases and J by 4 bases, with 16 bases between them. Per the germline V gene, CDR1 is MNHNY and CDR2 is SVGAGI (reference sequence).

The V gene is TRBV12-3 or TRBV12-4, the J gene TRBJ1-2, with a tentative D call TRBD1 (6 bases). The CDR3 spans 12 residues. Trimming stripped 4 bases from V and 7 bases from J, with 10 bases between. Here the CDR3 DNA reads TGTGCCAGCAGTTATACAGGGCTTGGCTACACCTTC. Translating it yields CASSYTGLGYTF.

This chain connects TRBV29-1 to TRBJ2-1; TRBD1 matches at 12 bases. Germline loops: CDR1 SQVTM, CDR2 ANQGSEA. The CDR3 sequence is 17 residues long. V lost 0 bases and J lost 8; bases outside the gene matches: 11. The CDR3 DNA follows: TGCAGCGTTGAAGATATTGCCGGGACAGGGGGCCGCTATGAGCAGTTCTTC. This sequence encodes CSVEDIAGTGGRYEQFF.